One and the same sample provided the 31 T cell receptor beta chains below, sequenced in a study of early T cells in non-severe SARS-CoV-2 infection. TCRdb fed the 5' RACE reads into MiXCR, producing one record per CDR3 protein. The table shows 85,000 to 90,000 distinct CDR3 sequences, with approximately 15% occurring only once. The sequencing input was whole blood. These receptor sequences come from an adult who was a healthcare worker with PCR-confirmed SARS-CoV-2 infection or an uninfected control (not recorded which).

This clonotype was seen at least ten times. This chain connects TRBV6-1 to TRBJ2-3; no firm D call. This CDR3 has 15 residues. Germline V lookup: CDR1 MNHNS, CDR2 SASEGT. With 4 bases removed from V and 0 bases from J, the gap between germline ends came to 11 bases. This CDR3 is CASSVQRSSTDTQYF. For the CDR3, the DNA is TGTGCCAGCAGTGTACAAAGATCAAGCACAGATACGCAGTATTTT.

This clonotype was detected only a few times. The chain links TRBV4-1 to TRBJ2-7; no clear D gene. The V end lost 5 bases, the J end lost 5 bases, and 13 bases lay between the germline ends. The germline CDR1 and CDR2 sequences are MGHRA and YSYEKL. The CDR3 has 13 amino acids. DNA for the CDR3: TGCGCCAGCAGCGATATAGACCAGGACGAGCAGTACTTC. It specifies CASSDIDQDEQYF.

This clonotype was seen only a few times. The rearrangement links TRBV4-1 to TRBJ1-2; D call uncertain. V shed 0 bases and J shed 5 bases, with 10 bases lying between them. CDR3 size: 14 residues. The germline gives CDR1 MGHRA, CDR2 YSYEKL. The CDR3 loop reads CASSQEVPGYGYTF. The CDR3 nucleotides are TGCGCCAGCAGCCAAGAAGTCCCGGGATATGGCTACACCTTC.

This clonotype was found many times. Mismatch with germline at one junction end may stem from a read error. The V and J genes are TRBV12-3 or TRBV12-4 and TRBJ1-1, with D hard to call. The CDR3 spans 12 residues. CDR3 nucleotide sequence: TGTGCCAGCAGTTTGGGCTTGACTGAGGCTTTCTTT. Translating it yields CASSLGLTEAFF.

The table lists this clonotype with a few counts. The CDR3 nucleotides are TGTGCCAGCAGCTCCATGGCGGGAGGGCCCCACGAGCAGTACTTC. Translated: CASSSMAGGPHEQYF. The V and J genes are TRBV7-6 and TRBJ2-7, with 9 bases fitting TRBD2. Per the germline V gene, CDR1 is SGHVS and CDR2 is FNYEAQ. The trim removed 4 bases at V and 5 bases at J, leaving 9 bases unmatched. This CDR3 is built from 15 residues.

This clonotype was seen more than once but under ten times. The rearrangement joins TRBV18 to TRBJ2-1; the D gene is possibly TRBD1 (6 bases). Germline lookup yields CDR1 KGHSH and CDR2 LQKENI. Trimming left V 0 bases short and J 10 bases short, with 7 bases between. CDR3 length equals 12 residues. The CDR3 is CASSPPGAEQFF. CDR3 coding DNA: TGTGCCAGCTCACCACCGGGGGCCGAGCAGTTCTTC.

This chain joins TRBV28 and TRBJ1-2; D call uncertain. Trimming cost V 5 bases and J 2 bases, with 9 bases left between them. Germline CDR1 reads MDHEN; CDR2 reads SYDVKM. CDR3 length: 13 residues. CDR3 in amino acids: CASSPPRNYGYTF. CDR3 DNA: TGTGCCAGCAGTCCACCTAGAAACTATGGCTACACCTTC.

This clonotype was observed once. This chain joins TRBV29-1 and TRBJ2-7; no clear D. Germline CDR1 and CDR2: SQVTM and ANQGSEA. Trimming left V 0 bases short and J 3 bases short, with 3 bases between. This CDR3 is built from 11 residues. The CDR3 sequence is CSVEEGYEQYF. The CDR3 DNA is TGCAGCGTTGAAGAGGGCTACGAGCAGTACTTC.

The chain couples TRBV20-1 to TRBJ2-6; no firm D call. The germline V gene encodes CDR1 DFQATT and CDR2 SNEGSKA (reference sequence). This CDR3 has 12 residues. V was trimmed by 7 bases and J by 0 bases, leaving 4 bases between them. This CDR3 reads CSVNSGANVLTF. The CDR3 region has the DNA TGCAGTGTTAACTCTGGGGCCAACGTCCTGACTTTC.

The chain employs TRBV2 and TRBJ1-4; the D is unclear. Trimming took 4 bases from V and 8 from J, leaving 14 bases between them. The CDR3 contains 14 residues. CDR1 is SNHLY, CDR2 FYNNEI, per germline. The CDR3 sequence: CASSGVALREKLFF. CDR3 DNA sequence: TGTGCCAGCAGTGGGGTGGCGCTACGGGAAAAACTGTTTTTT.

The chain joins TRBV19 to TRBJ1-1; 12 nucleotides agree with TRBD1. This CDR3 is built from 15 residues. The V segment lost 5 bases and the J segment 4 bases; nucleotides outside the gene matches: 5. Germline V gene sequence: CDR1 LNHDA, CDR2 SQIVND (reference sequence). The CDR3 DNA reads as TGTGCCAGTAGTTCGGGGACAGGGGGCGGCACTGAAGCTTTCTTT. Residues: CASSSGTGGGTEAFF.

This clonotype was counted only a few times. This chain uses TRBV7-9 with TRBJ2-7; unclear D gene. The CDR3 runs to 16 residues. Looked up from germline, CDR1 is SEHNR and CDR2 is FQNEAQ (reference sequence). Trimming pared 1 base from V and 9 bases from J, leaving 22 bases between. CDR3 in DNA: TGTGCCAGCAGCTTAGGAAGCAGGACGCCCCCCGTGGGGCAGTACTTC. It is translated as CASSLGSRTPPVGQYF.

Only a few counts were recorded for this clonotype. The chain combines TRBV5-1 with TRBJ2-7; 10 bases are shared with TRBD1. Unmatched junction bases numbered 11, after V lost 4 bases and J lost 4 bases. From germline, CDR1 is SGHRS and CDR2 YFSETQ. The CDR3 loop spans 16 amino acids. The CDR3 protein is CASSGPGDRGGYEQYF. The DNA of the CDR3 is TGCGCCAGCAGCGGCCCGGGGGACAGGGGAGGGTACGAGCAGTACTTC.

The chain recombines TRBV7-9 with TRBJ2-1; either TRBD1 or TRBD2 may fit D (6 bases each). The CDR3 is made up of 15 amino acids. V lost 7 bases and J lost 9, with 22 bases in between. Germline V CDR1 and CDR2: SEHNR, FQNEAQ (reference sequence). Written as DNA, the CDR3 is TGTGCCAGCAACATACAGGGAGCCGGGCGGGGTGAGCAGTTCTTC. Translating it yields CASNIQGAGRGEQFF.

The chain uses TRBV19 and TRBJ2-7; tentatively, D is TRBD2 (5 bases). The CDR3 has 15 amino acids. Germline-derived CDR1 and CDR2 are LNHDA and SQIVND (reference sequence). V was clipped by 5 bases and J by 0 bases, with 14 bases between them. The CDR3: CASSLSGRSSYEQYF. CDR3 sequence (DNA): TGTGCCAGTAGTCTCAGCGGCCGGAGCTCCTACGAGCAGTACTTC.

This clonotype was seen many times. This chain uses TRBV2 with TRBJ2-1; D is undetermined. V lost 8 bases to trimming and J lost 5 bases, with 13 bases between them. In germline, CDR1 is SNHLY, CDR2 FYNNEI. This CDR3 has 13 amino acids. CDR3 amino acids: CASSGFSDNEQFF. The CDR3 nucleotides are TGTGCCAGCTCGGGCTTCAGTGACAATGAGCAGTTCTTC.

This clonotype turned up a few times. The V call is TRBV2, the J call TRBJ2-7; D is unclear. The V and J ends lost 8 bases and 4 bases respectively, with 12 bases between them. Germline values: CDR1 SNHLY, CDR2 FYNNEI. The CDR3 totals 12 residues. CDR3 in DNA: TGTGCCAGCGGGCTAGTTCCTTACGAGCAGTACTTC. It specifies CASGLVPYEQYF.

This clonotype has more than one count but fewer than ten. The CDR3 sequence: CASSRISGGASTDTQYF. The CDR3 DNA reads as TGTGCCAGCAGCCGTATAAGCGGGGGAGCTAGCACAGATACGCAGTATTTT. The rearrangement links TRBV11-2 to TRBJ2-3, with TRBD2 matching over 8 bases. There are 17 residues in the CDR3. Germline V gene lookup returns CDR1 SGHAT and CDR2 FQNNGV. V dropped 5 bases and J dropped 0; count of bases not matched to a gene: 10.

This clonotype was picked up a small number of times. CDR3: CASSYSVETQYF. The CDR3 coding sequence is TGTGCCAGCAGTTATTCTGTAGAGACCCAGTACTTC. This chain links TRBV6-2 or TRBV6-3 with TRBJ2-5; D remains unclear. The CDR3 consists of 12 residues. Trimming removed 3 bases from V and 4 bases from J, with 6 bases in between. CDR1 MNHEY and CDR2 SVGEGT come from the germline V gene.

The J gene is TRBJ1-4, the V gene TRBV18; D may be TRBD1 (6 bases). Trimming cost V 1 base and J 2 bases, with 8 bases left between them. The CDR3 loop spans 15 amino acids. Germline V gene data show CDR1 as KGHSH and CDR2 as LQKENI. The chain's CDR3 is CASSPRTETNEKLFF. The DNA of the CDR3 is TGTGCCAGCTCACCACGGACAGAGACTAATGAAAAACTGTTTTTT.

DNA for the CDR3: TGTGCCAGCATGGGTGGGGACAGGGGTTTTGATGAGCAGTTCTTC. This gives the protein CASMGGDRGFDEQFF. The chain joins TRBV6-6 to TRBJ2-1; 10 bases align to TRBD1. The V and J ends lost 7 bases and 8 bases, in that order; junction bases with no gene match: 11. CDR3 length: 15 residues. Per the germline V gene, CDR1 is MNHNY and CDR2 is SVGAGI (reference sequence).

The J gene is TRBJ2-7, the V gene TRBV7-3; 9 bases align to TRBD1. V lost 3 bases and J lost 4; bases outside the gene matches: 1. The CDR3 length is 13 residues. Germline V gives CDR1 SGHTA, CDR2 FQGTGA. CDR3 residues: CASSFDRGYEQYF. In nucleotides, the CDR3 is TGTGCCAGCAGCTTCGACAGGGGGTACGAGCAGTACTTC.

This clonotype was seen a handful of times. The chain links TRBV5-1 to TRBJ2-5; the D gene is possibly TRBD2 (6 bases). Trimming took 4 bases from V and 2 from J, leaving 18 bases between them. Germline CDR1 reads SGHRS; CDR2 reads YFSETQ. CDR3 length: 16 amino acids. For the CDR3, the DNA is TGCGCCAGCAGCAACGGAGGAGGGAATGGGCAAGAGACCCAGTACTTC. This sequence encodes CASSNGGGNGQETQYF.

The V and J genes are TRBV14 and TRBJ2-7, with D maybe TRBD2 (6 bases). This CDR3 contains 14 residues. Trimming cost V 6 bases and J 2 bases, with 14 bases left between them. The germline V gene encodes CDR1 SGHDN and CDR2 FVKESK. The CDR3 is CASRPSAFTYEQYF. The CDR3 DNA is TGTGCCAGCAGACCTAGCGCCTTTACCTACGAGCAGTACTTC.

This clonotype has only a few counts. V usage is TRBV6-5 and J usage is TRBJ2-2, with a weak D call TRBD2 (6 bases). V gave up 6 bases and J gave up 5 bases, with 16 bases separating them. Germline CDR1 and CDR2: MNHEY and SVGAGI. This CDR3 comprises 15 residues. In DNA form, the CDR3 reads TGTGCCAGCAGAAACCGGGACTTCAATACCGGGGAGCTGTTTTTT. It yields the protein CASRNRDFNTGELFF.

A few counts support this clonotype. This rearrangement joins TRBV3-1 to TRBJ1-6; tentatively, D is TRBD1 (5 bases). The V gene lost 0 bases and the J gene lost 9 bases, with 15 bases spanning the gap. The CDR3 is 16 residues long. Germline lookup yields CDR1 LGHDT and CDR2 YNNKEL (reference sequence). CDR3 region: CASSQDGPGRSSPLHF. In nucleotides, the CDR3 is TGTGCCAGCAGCCAAGATGGGCCAGGGCGGAGTTCACCCCTCCACTTT.

This clonotype was seen at least ten times. The CDR3 protein is CSALTSGSVEQYF. The CDR3, as DNA: TGCAGTGCTTTGACTAGCGGGAGCGTTGAGCAGTACTTC. The rearrangement uses TRBV20-1 and TRBJ2-7, with 12 bases identical to TRBD2. The germline V gene encodes CDR1 DFQATT and CDR2 SNEGSKA (reference sequence). J gave up 7 bases and V 5 bases, and 6 bases lay outside the gene matches. The CDR3 runs 13 residues.

The rearrangement links TRBV28 to TRBJ1-2, with TRBD1 identical over 8 bases. The CDR3 spans 15 residues. The V segment lost 6 bases and the J segment 4 bases; nucleotides outside the gene matches: 10. CDR1 and CDR2 from the germline V gene are MDHEN and SYDVKM. The CDR3 DNA is TGTGCCAGCAGCTATACGCAGGGGGCCCCCTATGGCTACACCTTC. As protein: CASSYTQGAPYGYTF.

This clonotype was detected only a few times. This chain joins TRBV18 and TRBJ2-7; weak D call: TRBD1 (6 bases). Germline lookup yields CDR1 KGHSH and CDR2 LQKENI. The V gene lost 5 bases and the J gene lost 6 bases, with 14 bases spanning the gap. The CDR3 covers 13 residues. In nucleotides, the CDR3 is TGTGCCAGCTCAACATCGGACAGTCGCGAGCAGTACTTC. This codes for CASSTSDSREQYF.

This clonotype was detected ten times or more. V gene TRBV27 combines with J gene TRBJ1-2, with a possible D match to TRBD1 (5 bases). Germline V gene lookup returns CDR1 MNHEY and CDR2 SMNVEV (reference sequence). Trimming shortened V by 1 base and J by 8 bases, and 11 bases separated the two germline ends. This CDR3 has 13 residues. CDR3 DNA sequence: TGTGCCAGCAGTTTATGGGGCTTGGGGGGCTACACCTTC. It translates to CASSLWGLGGYTF.

Regarding this clonotype: The junction departs from germline at one end; a sequencing error may be responsible. The chain recombines TRBV13 with TRBJ1-1, with a possible D match to TRBD1 (5 bases). The CDR3 length is 15 residues. Germline CDR1 reads PRHDT; CDR2 reads FYEKMQ (reference sequence). This CDR3 is CASSRMVDSYTEAFF. The CDR3 nucleotides are TGTGCCAGCAGCCGAATGGTCGACAGCTACACCGAAGCTTTCTTT.